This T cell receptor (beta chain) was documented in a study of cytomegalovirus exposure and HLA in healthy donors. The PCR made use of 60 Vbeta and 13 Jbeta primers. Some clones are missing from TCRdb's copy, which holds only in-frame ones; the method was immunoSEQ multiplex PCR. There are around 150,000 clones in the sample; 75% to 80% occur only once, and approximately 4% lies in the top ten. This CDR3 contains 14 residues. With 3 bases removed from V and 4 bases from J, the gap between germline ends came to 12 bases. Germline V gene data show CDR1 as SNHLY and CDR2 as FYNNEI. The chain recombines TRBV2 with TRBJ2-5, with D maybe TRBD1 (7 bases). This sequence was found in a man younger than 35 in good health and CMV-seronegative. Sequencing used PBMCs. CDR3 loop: CASSEGQGGETQYF. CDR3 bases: TGTGCCAGCAGTGAGGGGCAGGGGGGAGAGACCCAGTACTTC. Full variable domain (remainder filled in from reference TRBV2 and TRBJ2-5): EPEVTQTPSHQVTQMGQEVILRCVPISNHLYFYWYRQILGQKVEFLVSFYNNEISEKSEIFDDQFSVERPDGSNFTLKIRSTKLEDSAMYFCASSEGQGGETQYFGPGTRLLVL.